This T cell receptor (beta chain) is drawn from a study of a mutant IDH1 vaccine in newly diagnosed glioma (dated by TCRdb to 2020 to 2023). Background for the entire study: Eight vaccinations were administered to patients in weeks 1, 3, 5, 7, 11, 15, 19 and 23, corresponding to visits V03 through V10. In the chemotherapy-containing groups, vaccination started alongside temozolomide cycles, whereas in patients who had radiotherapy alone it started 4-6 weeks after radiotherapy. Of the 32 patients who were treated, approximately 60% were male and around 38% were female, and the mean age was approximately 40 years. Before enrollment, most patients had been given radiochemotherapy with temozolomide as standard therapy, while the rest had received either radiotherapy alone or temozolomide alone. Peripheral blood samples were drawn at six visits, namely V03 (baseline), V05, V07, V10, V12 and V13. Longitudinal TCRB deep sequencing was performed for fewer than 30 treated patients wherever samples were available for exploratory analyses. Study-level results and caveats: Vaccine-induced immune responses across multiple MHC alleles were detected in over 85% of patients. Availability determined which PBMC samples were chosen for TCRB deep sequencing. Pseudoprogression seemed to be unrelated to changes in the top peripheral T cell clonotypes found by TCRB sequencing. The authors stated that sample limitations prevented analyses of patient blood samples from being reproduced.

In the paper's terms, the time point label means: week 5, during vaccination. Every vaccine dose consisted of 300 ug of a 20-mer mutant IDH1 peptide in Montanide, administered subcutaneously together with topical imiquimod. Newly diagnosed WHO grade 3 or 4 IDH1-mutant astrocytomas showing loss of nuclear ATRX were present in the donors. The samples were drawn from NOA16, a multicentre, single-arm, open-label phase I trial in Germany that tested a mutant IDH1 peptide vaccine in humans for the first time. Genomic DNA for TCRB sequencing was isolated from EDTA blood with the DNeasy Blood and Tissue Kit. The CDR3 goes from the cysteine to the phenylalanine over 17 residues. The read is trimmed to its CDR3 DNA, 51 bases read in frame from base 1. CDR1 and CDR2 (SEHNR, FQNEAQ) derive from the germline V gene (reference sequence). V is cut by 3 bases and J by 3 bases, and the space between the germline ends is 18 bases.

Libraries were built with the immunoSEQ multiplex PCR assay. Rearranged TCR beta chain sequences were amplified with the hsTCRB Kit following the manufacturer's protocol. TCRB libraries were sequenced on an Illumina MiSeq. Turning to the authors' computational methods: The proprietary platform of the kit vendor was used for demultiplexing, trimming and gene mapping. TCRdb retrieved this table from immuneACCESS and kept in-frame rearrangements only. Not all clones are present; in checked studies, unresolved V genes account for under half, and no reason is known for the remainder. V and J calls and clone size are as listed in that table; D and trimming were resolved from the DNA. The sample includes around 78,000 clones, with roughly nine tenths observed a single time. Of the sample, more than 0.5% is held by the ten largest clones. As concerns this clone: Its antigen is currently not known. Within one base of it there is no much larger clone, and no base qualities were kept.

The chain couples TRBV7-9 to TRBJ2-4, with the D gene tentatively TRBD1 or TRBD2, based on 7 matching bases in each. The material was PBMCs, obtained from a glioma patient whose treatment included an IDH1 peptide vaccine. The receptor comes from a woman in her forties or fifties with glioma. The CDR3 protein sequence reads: CASSLGRGPYVKNIQYF. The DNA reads TGTGCCAGCAGCTTGGGGAGGGGGCCCTACGTCAAAAACATTCAGTACTTC.